Reported below is one T cell receptor beta chain. Its cognate antigen is unknown. These data come from a study of cytomegalovirus exposure and HLA in healthy donors. Study-wide background: From roughly 180 million T cells, an earlier analysis saw under 140 million unique TCR beta sequences.

Both 60 Vbeta primers and 13 Jbeta primers went into the PCR. Sequencing used immunoSEQ multiplex PCR; TCRdb keeps in-frame clones, though not all of them. The repertoire has around 180,000 clones, approximately 85% of them found once; the top ten carry about 1.7%. Study-level findings and limits: Indistinguishable V segments such as TRBV6-2 and TRBV6-3 were excluded. TCR beta V segments were, for the most part, productive about 87% or about 30% of the time in an earlier analysis. Researchers counted roughly 150 TCR beta chains as cytomegalovirus-associated.

The V end lost 5 bases, the J end lost 9 bases, and 11 bases lay between the germline ends. Germline CDR1 SEHNR, CDR2 FQNEAQ (reference sequence). This CDR3 comprises 12 residues. This clonotype originated in a young man in good health and CMV-seronegative. The chain recombines TRBV7-9 with TRBJ2-1; TRBD2 is a possible D gene (6 bases). Input material: PBMCs. CDR3 loop: CASSPLGGEQFF. DNA of the CDR3: TGTGCCAGCAGCCCCCTCGGGGGTGAGCAGTTCTTC.